Below, 15 T cell receptor beta chains from the same sample are listed, as sequenced in a study of cytomegalovirus exposure and HLA in healthy donors. This PCR relied on a set of 60 Vbeta primers and 13 Jbeta primers. Method: immunoSEQ multiplex PCR; TCRdb's copy keeps in-frame clones and lacks some. The data contain about 100,000 clones, 79% of them singletons. The sequenced material came from PBMCs. These receptor sequences come from a female donor in good health and CMV-seropositive.

The chain employs TRBV10-2 and TRBJ1-1; D gene uncertain. The V gene lost 1 base and the J gene lost 1 base, with 4 bases spanning the gap. Germline V gene data show CDR1 as WSHSY and CDR2 as SAAADI. CDR3 length: 13 residues. Written as DNA, the CDR3 is TGCGCCAGCAGTGAGTGGAGGAACACTGAAGCTTTCTTT. It codes for CASSEWRNTEAFF.

This clone was seen only a few times. The chain combines TRBV6-5 with TRBJ2-7; no clear D gene. The V gene lost 0 bases and the J gene lost 4 bases, with 7 bases spanning the gap. The germline V gene encodes CDR1 MNHEY and CDR2 SVGAGI. The CDR3 covers 13 residues. CDR3 region: CASSYSRKYEQYF. Written as DNA, the CDR3 is TGTGCCAGCAGTTACTCTAGAAAATACGAGCAGTACTTC.

This chain connects TRBV7-9 to TRBJ1-3; D is unclear. Trimming took 5 bases from V and 0 from J, leaving 17 bases between them. Looked up from germline, CDR1 is SEHNR and CDR2 is FQNEAQ (reference sequence). This CDR3 comprises 17 residues. The CDR3, as DNA: TGTGCCAGCAGCCCCTCGCCAGGCCAGAGCTCTGGAAACACCATATATTTT. It is translated as CASSPSPGQSSGNTIYF.

This chain uses TRBV13 with TRBJ2-7; 13 bases match TRBD2. CDR1 and CDR2 (germline): PRHDT, FYEKMQ (reference sequence). V shed 5 bases, J shed 2 bases, and the junction held 6 bases outside the gene matches. The CDR3 is 16 amino acids. The CDR3 nucleotides are TGTGCCAGCAGCGAGACGGGGACTAGCGGGGCCTACGAGCAGTACTTC. Translating gives CASSETGTSGAYEQYF.

This clone has just one count. This sequence joins TRBV7-2 and TRBJ2-7, with D possibly matching TRBD1 (5 bases). The CDR3 runs to 15 residues. The germline V gene encodes CDR1 SGHTA and CDR2 FQGNSA. Trimming removed 0 bases at V and 3 bases at J, with 12 bases between. CDR3 coding DNA: TGTGCCAGCAGCTTAGCCAGGGCGAATTTCTACGAGCAGTACTTC. Protein: CASSLARANFYEQYF.

This clone showed up just once. V usage is TRBV9 and J usage is TRBJ1-2; TRBD1 agrees at 8 bases. Germline V gene data show CDR1 as SGDLS and CDR2 as YYNGEE. J lost 4 bases, V lost 3 bases, and 8 bases had no gene match. CDR3 length equals 15 residues. CDR3 bases: TGTGCCAGCAGCGGGGGACAGGCACTTATCTATGGCTACACCTTC. Protein sequence: CASSGGQALIYGYTF.

Comment on this clone: At one end, the junction sequence differs from germline, possibly due to a read error. Other DNA sequences of this sample code for an identical CDR3. This chain links TRBV15 with TRBJ1-5; 9 bases are shared with TRBD1. Germline V lookup: CDR1 LNHNV, CDR2 YYDKDF (reference sequence). The CDR3 contains 15 residues. The CDR3, as DNA: TGCGCCACCAGCAGGAACAGGGGGCCCAATCAGCCCCAGCATTTT. It is translated as CATSRNRGPNQPQHF. The whole variable domain, filled in from reference TRBV15 and TRBJ1-5, reads DAMVIQNPRYQVTQFGKPVTLSCSQTLNHNVMYWYQQKSSQAPKLLFHYYDKDFNNEADTPDNFQSRRPNTSFCFLDIRSPGLGDTAMYLCATSRNRGPNQPQHFGDGTRLSIL.

This sequence joins TRBV9 and TRBJ1-2, with a weak D call TRBD1 (6 bases). This CDR3 contains 13 residues. V lost 5 bases, J lost 7 bases, and 15 bases lay in between. Germline CDR1 is SGDLS and CDR2 is YYNGEE. The CDR3 loop is CASRGRGASGYTF. The CDR3 bases are TGTGCCAGCAGGGGACGGGGGGCATCTGGCTACACCTTC.

Notes on this clone: A read error may produce the germline difference seen at one junction end. CDR3: CASRETGVGANGLTF. The CDR3 DNA follows: TGTGCCAGCAGGGAGACAGGGGTCGGGGCCAACGGCCTGACTTTC. The V gene is TRBV2, the J gene TRBJ2-6; TRBD1 agrees at 8 bases. Per germline, CDR1 SNHLY and CDR2 FYNNEI. The CDR3 has 15 residues.

The chain carries TRBV11-2 and TRBJ1-1; a possible D gene is TRBD1 (6 bases). Germline lookup yields CDR1 SGHAT and CDR2 FQNNGV. The CDR3 extends over 14 amino acids. Trimming stripped 2 bases from V and 4 bases from J, with 11 bases between. CDR3 DNA: TGTGCCAGCAGCTTAACACCACAGGGCACTGAAGCTTTCTTT. This translates into CASSLTPQGTEAFF. The variable domain in full, with the rest retrieved from reference TRBV11-2 and TRBJ1-1, is EAGVAQSPRYKIIEKRQSVAFWCNPISGHATLYWYQQILGQGPKLLIQFQNNGVVDDSQLPKDRFSAERLKGVDSTLKIQPAKLEDSAVYLCASSLTPQGTEAFFGQGTRLTVV.

This clone has more than one count but fewer than ten. The chain uses TRBV29-1 and TRBJ1-1; 7 nucleotides agree with TRBD1. The CDR3 sequence is 13 residues long. The germline V gene has CDR1 SQVTM and CDR2 ANQGSEA. V lost 7 bases and J lost 5; bases outside the gene matches: 10. The CDR3 spells CSGRQGGRTEAFF. For the CDR3, the DNA is TGCAGCGGCCGCCAGGGGGGTAGGACTGAAGCTTTCTTT.

This chain links TRBV5-1 with TRBJ2-3; 9 bases map to TRBD2. Per the germline V gene, CDR1 is SGHRS and CDR2 is YFSETQ. V trimming: 2 bases; J trimming: 2 bases; junction bases outside the gene matches: 3. This CDR3 is built from 15 residues. CDR3 sequence: CASSFRLAATDTQYF. The CDR3, as DNA: TGCGCCAGCAGCTTCCGACTAGCGGCCACAGATACGCAGTATTTT.

The chain joins TRBV7-9 to TRBJ2-1; 7 bases fit TRBD2. With 5 bases clipped from V and 2 bases from J, the junction kept 9 bases outside the gene matches. This CDR3 has 16 amino acids. CDR1 is SEHNR and CDR2 is FQNEAQ in the germline V gene (reference sequence). The CDR3 nucleotides are TGTGCCAGCAGCCCCAGAGAGGGACTACCCTACAATGAGCAGTTCTTC. Its translation is CASSPREGLPYNEQFF.

CDR3 region: CASSPQGGAAETQYF. In nucleotides, the CDR3 is TGTGCCAGTAGTCCCCAGGGCGGGGCAGCAGAGACCCAGTACTTC. The rearrangement uses TRBV19 and TRBJ2-5; D might be TRBD2 (6 bases). The CDR3 runs 15 residues. Germline lookup yields CDR1 LNHDA and CDR2 SQIVND (reference sequence). Trimming removed 5 bases at V and 4 bases at J, with 17 bases between. The full variable domain, rest sourced from reference TRBV19 and TRBJ2-5, is DGGITQSPKYLFRKEGQNVTLSCEQNLNHDAMYWYRQDPGQGLRLIYYSQIVNDFQKGDIAEGYSVSREKKESFPLTVTSAQKNPTAFYLCASSPQGGAAETQYFGPGTRLLVL.

The rearrangement links TRBV6-5 to TRBJ1-1; TRBD1 might be the D (5 bases). Germline V gives CDR1 MNHEY, CDR2 SVGAGI. The V end lost 6 bases, the J end lost 4 bases, and 18 bases lay between the germline ends. The CDR3 sequence is 15 residues long. CDR3: CASSLRATPRTEAFF. DNA for the CDR3: TGTGCCAGCAGCCTCAGGGCGACTCCTCGCACTGAAGCTTTCTTT.